Here is one TCR beta chain with its context. The target of this receptor is not known. Qualities for individual bases were not recorded, and no much larger clone is one base off. The sample belongs to a study of blood T cell repertoires in COVID-19 (TCRdb year 2020). At the level of the whole study: Samples from collaborators originated in the United States, Italy and Spain and spanned both the acute and convalescent phases of COVID-19. The prospective study material was composed of cDNA or gDNA derived from T cells, B-cell-depleted T cells, or PBMCs. Where HLA class I and class II types were available, the types were taken from metadata supplied by the sample provider, not from assay-based typing. Nearly every sample came with metadata listing a de-identified subject ID, COVID-19 status, age in years and sex. The dataset comprised deeply sampled blood TCRbeta repertoires from subjects exposed to, actively infected with, or recovered from COVID-19. The samples were drawn from two sources: the first 160 participants of the ongoing ImmuneRACE study, and approximately 1,300 subjects contributed by 6 global collaborators. The repertoires were made available in a free public database intended to serve as a resource for research on the immune response to SARS-CoV-2.

TCRbeta CDR3 regions were amplified from genomic DNA using the immunoSEQ Assay, a bias-controlled multiplex PCR. The authors processed their data as follows. The number of nucleated cells in each sample was estimated from the amplification of reference gene primers within the assay. To quantify the absolute abundance of each unique TCRbeta CDR3 rearrangement, sequence reads were collapsed and filtered. Productive Simpson clonality was computed per sample as the square root of Simpson's diversity index over productive rearrangements. TCRdb stores this immuneACCESS table with in-frame sequences only. Part of the clones is absent; in the studies checked, under half of the shortfall reflects unresolved V genes, and no reason is known for the rest. That table furnishes V, J and clone size, whereas the DNA furnished D and trimming. This sample is represented by 250,000 to 350,000 clones; roughly 86% of them were singletons. The top ten clonotypes cover around 0.92% of the sample.

Participants in the prospective study were enrolled through a virtual design, were aged roughly 18 to 100 years, and lived in under 25 United States geographic areas. Cohort assignment in the prospective study relied on participant-reported clinical history from a screening survey and a study questionnaire. Recovered participants in ImmuneRACE Cohort 3 were defined by two consecutive negative NP/OP PCR tests, clearance by a healthcare professional, or resolution of symptoms. In the prospective study, mobile phlebotomists collected whole blood, serum and a nasopharyngeal or oropharyngeal swab from each participant. Participants in the prospective study had the option to provide additional blood draws and questionnaires over a 2-month period. Blood samples from the prospective study were shipped frozen or at room temperature prior to DNA extraction. The CDR3 holds 16 amino acids from the cysteine to the phenylalanine. Only the CDR3 region is kept as DNA, spanning 48 bases read in frame from base 1. From the germline V gene, CDR1 is SGHTA and CDR2 is FQGNSA. Relative to germline, V is missing 0 bases and J is missing 0 bases, with 2 bases of the junction outside any gene match.

Study-wide conclusions, independent of this receptor: How much clinical and demographic metadata was included differed by source and by participant, and the metadata was provided uncurated.

The rearrangement joined TRBV7-2 to TRBJ1-2; TRBD1 agrees with 9 junctional bases. The sequencing sample was made of PBMCs or T cells enriched from blood (not recorded which). The receptor was isolated from a woman aged 25 to 39 who had recovered from COVID-19. The nucleotide sequence reads as follows: TGTGCCAGCAGCTTAGCCGGGACAGGGTCTAACTATGGCTACACCTTC. It is translated as CASSLAGTGSNYGYTF.